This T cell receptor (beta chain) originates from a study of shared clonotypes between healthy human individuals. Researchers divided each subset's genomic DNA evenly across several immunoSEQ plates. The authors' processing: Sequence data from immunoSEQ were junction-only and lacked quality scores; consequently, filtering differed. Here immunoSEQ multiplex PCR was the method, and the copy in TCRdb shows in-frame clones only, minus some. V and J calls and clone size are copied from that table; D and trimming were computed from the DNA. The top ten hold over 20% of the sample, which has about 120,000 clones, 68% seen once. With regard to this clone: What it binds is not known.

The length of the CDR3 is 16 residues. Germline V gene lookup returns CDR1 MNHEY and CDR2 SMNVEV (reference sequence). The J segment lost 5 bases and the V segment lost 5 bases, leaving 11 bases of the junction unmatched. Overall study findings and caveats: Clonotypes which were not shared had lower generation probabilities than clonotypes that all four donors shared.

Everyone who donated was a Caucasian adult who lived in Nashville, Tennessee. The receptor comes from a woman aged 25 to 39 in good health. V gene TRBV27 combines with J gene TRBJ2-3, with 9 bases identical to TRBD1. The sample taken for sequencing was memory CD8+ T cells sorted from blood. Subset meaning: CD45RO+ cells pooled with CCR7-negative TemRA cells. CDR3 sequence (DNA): TGTGCCAGCAGTAGGACCGGGACAGGGTTAGGAGATACGCAGTATTTT. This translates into CASSRTGTGLGDTQYF.